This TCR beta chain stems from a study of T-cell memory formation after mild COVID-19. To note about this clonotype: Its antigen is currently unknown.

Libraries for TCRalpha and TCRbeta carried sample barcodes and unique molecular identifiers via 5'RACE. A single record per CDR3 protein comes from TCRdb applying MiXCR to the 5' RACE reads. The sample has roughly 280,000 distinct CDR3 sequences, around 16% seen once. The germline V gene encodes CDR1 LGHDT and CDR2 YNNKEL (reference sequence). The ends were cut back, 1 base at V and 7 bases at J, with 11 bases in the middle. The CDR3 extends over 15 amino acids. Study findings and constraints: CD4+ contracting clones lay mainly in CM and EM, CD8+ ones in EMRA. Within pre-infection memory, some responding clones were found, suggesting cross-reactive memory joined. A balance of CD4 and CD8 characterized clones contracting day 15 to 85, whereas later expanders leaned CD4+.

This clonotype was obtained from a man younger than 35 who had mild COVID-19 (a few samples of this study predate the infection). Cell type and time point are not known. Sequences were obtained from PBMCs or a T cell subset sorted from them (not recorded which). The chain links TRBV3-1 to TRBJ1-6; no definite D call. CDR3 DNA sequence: TGTGCCAGCAGCCAAGGATATGGCAGGAATTCACCCCTCCACTTT. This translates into CASSQGYGRNSPLHF.